The source of this TCR beta chain is a study of blood T cell repertoires in COVID-19. Between the trimmed V and J ends, which lost 1 base and 7 bases, there was a span of 7 bases. The germline CDR1 and CDR2 sequences are LNHNV and YYDKDF (reference sequence). The CDR3 is made up of 13 amino acids. Clones were read by immunoSEQ multiplex PCR, and TCRdb kept only the in-frame ones, dropping some. The sample includes approximately 220,000 clones, 88% of them seen just once. The J gene is TRBJ1-4, the V gene TRBV15; D unclear. This sequence originates from a man aged 40-55 years with acute or convalescent COVID-19. The specimen was peripheral blood. CDR3 bases: TGTGCCACCAGCAGAGGGAGGGCTGAAAAACTGTTTTTT. Residues: CATSRGRAEKLFF. Together with reference TRBV15 and TRBJ1-4, the CDR3 gives the full variable domain: DAMVIQNPRYQVTQFGKPVTLSCSQTLNHNVMYWYQQKSSQAPKLLFHYYDKDFNNEADTPDNFQSRRPNTSFCFLDIRSPGLGDTAMYLCATSRGRAEKLFFGSGTQLSVL.